A single TCR beta chain is shown here with its context. Its antigen remains unidentified. The CDR3 spans 14 residues. The V gene's germline CDR1 is MNHEY and CDR2 SVGAGI. Trimming pared 2 bases from V and 6 bases from J, leaving 14 bases between. Time point specified: week 35, safety follow-up. Every vaccination contained 300 ug of the mutant IDH1 20-mer peptide and was paired with topical imiquimod. The data were obtained in a study of a mutant IDH1 vaccine in newly diagnosed glioma. About the research overall: It was radiotherapy, temozolomide, or both that patients received previously, with most receiving both.

Generated by immunoSEQ multiplex PCR, the TCRdb table keeps only in-frame clones and is missing some. The sample carries some 60,000 clones, approximately 87% recorded once. The source material was PBMCs, sampled from a glioma patient whose treatment included an IDH1 peptide vaccine. The gene calls are TRBV6-5 and TRBJ2-7; D is ambiguous. The sequence came from a man aged 40-55 years with glioma. CDR3 bases: TGTGCCAGCAGTTACGGTGGTAGCCCCGGCGAGCAGTACTTC. The encoded protein is CASSYGGSPGEQYF.